The rows below give T cell receptor beta chains drawn from one sample of a study of T cells in Graves' hyperthyroidism and ophthalmopathy. A single record per CDR3 protein comes from TCRdb applying MiXCR to the multiplex PCR reads. The sample has about 570,000 distinct CDR3 sequences; approximately 15% are singletons. The sample consisted of blood. The receptors were gathered from a woman aged 40 to 49 with Graves' hyperthyroidism. The CDR3 runs from the conserved cysteine through the conserved F or W. Each record gives: V gene, clone size, D gene, J gene, CDR3 DNA, CDR3 protein. A D gene is named only where the DNA matches it firmly. For some rows the clone size is stated as once, few or many, or as a class when expanded; others skip it.

V gene: TRBV3-1
clone size: many
D gene: .
J gene: TRBJ1-1
CDR3 DNA: TGTGCCAGCAGCCCGCACGGGGAGTCGGGGACTGAAGCTTTCTTT
CDR3 protein: CASSPHGESGTEAFF

V gene: TRBV10-1
clone size: few
D gene: .
J gene: TRBJ2-2
CDR3 DNA: TGCGCCAGCAGTGGCCCAGGGGAGACCGGGGAGCTGTTTTTT
CDR3 protein: CASSGPGETGELFF

V gene: TRBV11-1
clone size: many
D gene: .
J gene: TRBJ2-2
CDR3 DNA: TGTGCCAGCAGCGTCGGGTTCACCGGGGAGCTGTTTTTT
CDR3 protein: CASSVGFTGELFF

V gene: TRBV12-3/TRBV12-4
clone size: many
D gene: .
J gene: TRBJ2-7
CDR3 DNA: TGTGCCAGCAGCCTTCAATTTTACGAGCAGTACTTC
CDR3 protein: CASSLQFYEQYF

V gene: TRBV28
clone size: many
D gene: TRBD1
J gene: TRBJ2-2
CDR3 DNA: TGTGCCAGCAGAGGGGGGACAGGGAAGTATGAGGAGCTGTTTTTT
CDR3 protein: CASRGGTGKYEELFF

V gene: TRBV18
clone size: .
D gene: .
J gene: TRBJ1-1
CDR3 DNA: TGTGCCAGCTCACCACTTTCCGGGGGAGAAACTGAAGCTTTCTTT
CDR3 protein: CASSPLSGGETEAFF

V gene: TRBV3-1
clone size: few
D gene: .
J gene: TRBJ1-2
CDR3 DNA: TGTGCCAGCAGCCAAGAGGGACACATCTATGGCTACACCTTC
CDR3 protein: CASSQEGHIYGYTF

V gene: TRBV28
clone size: few
D gene: TRBD2
J gene: TRBJ2-3
CDR3 DNA: TGTGCCAGCAGTTTACAAGCGGGAGGGCCGGATACGCAGTATTTT
CDR3 protein: CASSLQAGGPDTQYF

V gene: TRBV5-1
clone size: few
D gene: TRBD2
J gene: TRBJ2-7
CDR3 DNA: TGCGCCAGCAGCTTGGCTCTAGCGGGAGGCGGCGAGCAGTACTTC
CDR3 protein: CASSLALAGGGEQYF

V gene: TRBV12-5
clone size: .
D gene: .
J gene: TRBJ2-6
CDR3 DNA: TGTGCTAGTGGCCTACTCTGGGAGGGACAGATTAGCTCTGGGGCCAACGTCCTGACTTTC
CDR3 protein: CASGLLWEGQISSGANVLTF

V gene: TRBV5-6
clone size: .
D gene: .
J gene: TRBJ2-1
CDR3 DNA: TGTGCCAGCAGGGACGACAGGGCGGGATGGTATGAGCAGTTCTTC
CDR3 protein: CASRDDRAGWYEQFF

V gene: TRBV28
clone size: .
D gene: .
J gene: TRBJ2-3
CDR3 DNA: TGTGCCAGCAGTTTCCCCGGGGATACGCAGTATTTT
CDR3 protein: CASSFPGDTQYF

V gene: TRBV28
clone size: .
D gene: .
J gene: TRBJ2-7
CDR3 DNA: TGTGCCAGCAGTTTTATCTTCTACGAGCAGTACTTC
CDR3 protein: CASSFIFYEQYF

V gene: TRBV20-1
clone size: many
D gene: .
J gene: TRBJ2-1
CDR3 DNA: TGCAGTGCTAGAGATTTGGCAGAGGGGTATAATGAGCAGTTCTTC
CDR3 protein: CSARDLAEGYNEQFF

V gene: TRBV29-1
clone size: few
D gene: TRBD1
J gene: TRBJ1-3
CDR3 DNA: TGCAGCGGCCAGACAGGGTCTGGAAACACCATATATTTT
CDR3 protein: CSGQTGSGNTIYF

V gene: TRBV2
clone size: many
D gene: .
J gene: TRBJ2-6
CDR3 DNA: TGTGCCAGCAGTGAAGCCGGGGCGACTGGGGCCAACGTCCTGACTTTC
CDR3 protein: CASSEAGATGANVLTF

V gene: TRBV7-2
clone size: many
D gene: TRBD2
J gene: TRBJ2-3
CDR3 DNA: TGTGCCAGCAGCTTATTTATTCGAGTAGCGGGAGGGCCAGGCACAGATACGCAGTATTTT
CDR3 protein: CASSLFIRVAGGPGTDTQYF

V gene: TRBV5-1
clone size: many
D gene: .
J gene: TRBJ1-1
CDR3 DNA: TGCGCCAGCAGCCCGGTTCCAGGAGTGAACACTGAAGCTTTCTTT
CDR3 protein: CASSPVPGVNTEAFF

V gene: TRBV28
clone size: many
D gene: .
J gene: TRBJ2-3
CDR3 DNA: TGTGCCAGTGGAGTAGAGGGACGACCCACAGATACGCAGTATTTT
CDR3 protein: CASGVEGRPTDTQYF

V gene: TRBV28
clone size: many
D gene: TRBD1
J gene: TRBJ2-5
CDR3 DNA: TGTGCCAGCAGTTTCAGGACAGGGCAGACAGAGACCCAGTACTTC
CDR3 protein: CASSFRTGQTETQYF

V gene: TRBV12-3/TRBV12-4
clone size: .
D gene: TRBD2
J gene: TRBJ2-7
CDR3 DNA: TGTGCCAGCAGTTTTATTAGCGGGAGGCCCTACGAGCAGTACTTC
CDR3 protein: CASSFISGRPYEQYF

V gene: TRBV24-1
clone size: few
D gene: TRBD2
J gene: TRBJ2-3
CDR3 DNA: TGTGCCATCGGACTAGCGGGAAGCACAGATACGCAGTATTTT
CDR3 protein: CAIGLAGSTDTQYF

V gene: TRBV7-8
clone size: many
D gene: TRBD2
J gene: TRBJ2-7
CDR3 DNA: TGTGCCAGCAGCCGACTAGCGGGAGCCTACGAGCAGTACTTC
CDR3 protein: CASSRLAGAYEQYF

V gene: TRBV14
clone size: few
D gene: .
J gene: TRBJ1-6
CDR3 DNA: TGTGCCAGCAGCCAAGAGGGGGTTGGAAATTCACCCCTCCACTTT
CDR3 protein: CASSQEGVGNSPLHF

V gene: TRBV29-1
clone size: many
D gene: .
J gene: TRBJ2-7
CDR3 DNA: TGCAGCGTTGAAGACCGGGGGTCTCCCTACGAGCAGTACTTC
CDR3 protein: CSVEDRGSPYEQYF

V gene: TRBV11-1
clone size: many
D gene: .
J gene: TRBJ2-2
CDR3 DNA: TGTGCCAGCAGTTCTAGCGTTAACACCGGGGAGCTGTTTTTT
CDR3 protein: CASSSSVNTGELFF

V gene: TRBV20-1
clone size: .
D gene: .
J gene: TRBJ2-6
CDR3 DNA: TGCAGTGCTTCCTTGGCAGTTCCTGGGGCCAACGTCCTGACTTTC
CDR3 protein: CSASLAVPGANVLTF

V gene: TRBV29-1
clone size: many
D gene: TRBD1
J gene: TRBJ1-4
CDR3 DNA: TGCAGCGTCATCGGGACAGGGGATGAAAAACTGTTTTTT
CDR3 protein: CSVIGTGDEKLFF

V gene: TRBV10-3
clone size: .
D gene: TRBD1
J gene: TRBJ2-7
CDR3 DNA: TGTGCCATCAGTACCGGGACAGGGGATGTGGATTACGAGCAGTACTTC
CDR3 protein: CAISTGTGDVDYEQYF

V gene: TRBV28
clone size: few
D gene: TRBD1
J gene: TRBJ1-5
CDR3 DNA: TGTGCCAGCAGGGAGAGGGACAGCGTGAATCAGCCCCAGCATTTT
CDR3 protein: CASRERDSVNQPQHF

V gene: TRBV28
clone size: many
D gene: .
J gene: TRBJ1-6
CDR3 DNA: TGTGCCAGCAGTTTGCCCAGGCAGGGGAGTCTCTCACCCCTCCACTTT
CDR3 protein: CASSLPRQGSLSPLHF

V gene: TRBV5-1
clone size: many
D gene: TRBD1
J gene: TRBJ1-4
CDR3 DNA: TGCGCCAGCAGCTTCATGGGACAGTCAACTAATGAAAAACTGTTTTTT
CDR3 protein: CASSFMGQSTNEKLFF

V gene: TRBV10-3
clone size: .
D gene: .
J gene: TRBJ1-6
CDR3 DNA: TGTGCCATCAGTGAGTCCGCAGAGGATAATTCACCCCTCCACTTT
CDR3 protein: CAISESAEDNSPLHF

V gene: TRBV12-3/TRBV12-4
clone size: .
D gene: .
J gene: TRBJ1-1
CDR3 DNA: TGTGCTAGCAGCGTAGATCCGGGCATGAACACTGAAGCTTTCTTT
CDR3 protein: CASSVDPGMNTEAFF

V gene: TRBV29-1
clone size: few
D gene: TRBD1
J gene: TRBJ1-2
CDR3 DNA: TGCAGCGTTGCGGGACAGGCCAACTATGGCTACACCTTC
CDR3 protein: CSVAGQANYGYTF

V gene: TRBV20-1
clone size: many
D gene: .
J gene: TRBJ1-2
CDR3 DNA: TGCAGTGCTAGAGATACGGCTACTAACTATGGCTACACCTTC
CDR3 protein: CSARDTATNYGYTF

V gene: TRBV6-1
clone size: many
D gene: .
J gene: TRBJ2-5
CDR3 DNA: TGTGCCAGCAGTGAAGCGCCCTGGCTAAACCTCGGGGAGACCCAGTACTTC
CDR3 protein: CASSEAPWLNLGETQYF

V gene: TRBV20-1
clone size: .
D gene: .
J gene: TRBJ1-3
CDR3 DNA: TGCAGTGCTAGAGATGGGGGACGGTCCTCTGGAAACACCATATATTTT
CDR3 protein: CSARDGGRSSGNTIYF

V gene: TRBV12-3/TRBV12-4
clone size: .
D gene: .
J gene: TRBJ1-5
CDR3 DNA: TGTGCCAGCAGTTTCCTCTCCACAAGGAATAGCAATCAGCCCCAGCATTTT
CDR3 protein: CASSFLSTRNSNQPQHF

V gene: TRBV27
clone size: many
D gene: TRBD1
J gene: TRBJ1-1
CDR3 DNA: TGTGCCAGCAGCTCAGGGGGCGCGGTCACTGAAGCTTTCTTT
CDR3 protein: CASSSGGAVTEAFF

V gene: TRBV19
clone size: many
D gene: .
J gene: TRBJ1-1
CDR3 DNA: TGTGCCAGTAGCAAGGGAACGAACACTGAAGCTTTCTTT
CDR3 protein: CASSKGTNTEAFF

V gene: TRBV6-9
clone size: .
D gene: .
J gene: TRBJ1-6
CDR3 DNA: TGTGCCAGCAGTTATGACGAGGATTATAATTCACCCCTCCACTTT
CDR3 protein: CASSYDEDYNSPLHF

V gene: TRBV5-1
clone size: many
D gene: .
J gene: TRBJ1-1
CDR3 DNA: TGCGCCAGCAGGTTGACAGGACCGGGAGACACTGAAGCTTTCTTT
CDR3 protein: CASRLTGPGDTEAFF

V gene: TRBV20-1
clone size: many
D gene: .
J gene: TRBJ2-3
CDR3 DNA: TGCAGTGCTCCCACCCAGGACACCACAGATACGCAGTATTTT
CDR3 protein: CSAPTQDTTDTQYF

V gene: TRBV27
clone size: .
D gene: TRBD2
J gene: TRBJ2-7
CDR3 DNA: TGTGCCGGCAGTCGTAGACTAGCGGGAGATTACGAGCAGTACTTC
CDR3 protein: CAGSRRLAGDYEQYF

V gene: TRBV9
clone size: few
D gene: .
J gene: TRBJ1-3
CDR3 DNA: TGTGCCAGCAGCGTGGGCTGGGATGCGTGGGGCTCTGGAAACACCATATATTTT
CDR3 protein: CASSVGWDAWGSGNTIYF

V gene: TRBV11-3
clone size: few
D gene: .
J gene: TRBJ2-7
CDR3 DNA: TGTGCCAGCAGCTTAGCGGACGGTGGCTACGAGCAGTACTTC
CDR3 protein: CASSLADGGYEQYF

V gene: TRBV7-9
clone size: many
D gene: TRBD1
J gene: TRBJ1-1
CDR3 DNA: TGTGCCAGCAGTATGTGGGGATCGGGACAGGGAAGTGAAGCTTTCTTT
CDR3 protein: CASSMWGSGQGSEAFF

V gene: TRBV5-6
clone size: .
D gene: .
J gene: TRBJ1-4
CDR3 DNA: TGTGCCAGCAGCTTATCAGGCAGGGGAGATGGAAAACTGTTTTTT
CDR3 protein: CASSLSGRGDGKLFF

V gene: TRBV27
clone size: many
D gene: TRBD1
J gene: TRBJ1-2
CDR3 DNA: TGTGCCAGCAGTCCGTCGACAGGGCGCTATGGCTACACCTTC
CDR3 protein: CASSPSTGRYGYTF

V gene: TRBV11-2
clone size: .
D gene: TRBD2
J gene: TRBJ2-1
CDR3 DNA: TGTGCCAGCAGCTTAGTGGGGGGGACTAGCGGGAGCAATGAGCAGTTCTTC
CDR3 protein: CASSLVGGTSGSNEQFF

V gene: TRBV3-1
clone size: many
D gene: TRBD1
J gene: TRBJ1-4
CDR3 DNA: TGTGCCAGCAGCGTCCAGACAGGGAAGAATGAAAAACTGTTTTTT
CDR3 protein: CASSVQTGKNEKLFF

V gene: TRBV12-3/TRBV12-4
clone size: .
D gene: TRBD2
J gene: TRBJ2-7
CDR3 DNA: TGTGCCAGCAGACGGACTAGCGGGGGTACTTCCTACGAGCAGTACTTC
CDR3 protein: CASRRTSGGTSYEQYF

V gene: TRBV30
clone size: many
D gene: .
J gene: TRBJ2-2
CDR3 DNA: TGTGCCTGGACGTCGAACACCGGGGAGCTGTTTTTT
CDR3 protein: CAWTSNTGELFF

V gene: TRBV12-3/TRBV12-4
clone size: .
D gene: TRBD2
J gene: TRBJ2-7
CDR3 DNA: TGTGCCAGCAGCTTAATAGCGGGAACTCATGAGCAGTACTTC
CDR3 protein: CASSLIAGTHEQYF

V gene: TRBV7-9
clone size: .
D gene: .
J gene: TRBJ2-3
CDR3 DNA: TGTGCCAGCGACCAATGGGAGGGCACAGATACGCAGTATTTT
CDR3 protein: CASDQWEGTDTQYF

V gene: TRBV2
clone size: .
D gene: TRBD1
J gene: TRBJ1-2
CDR3 DNA: TGTGCCAGCAGTAAAAAAGGACAGGGGGGCCCTGACTACACCTTC
CDR3 protein: CASSKKGQGGPDYTF